Listed below are T cell receptor beta chains from one sample, sequenced in a study of cytomegalovirus exposure and HLA in healthy donors. Produced via immunoSEQ multiplex PCR; TCRdb's table is partial and in-frame only. In the table there are around 140,000 clones, 77% of which are singletons. The sequencing input was PBMCs. The receptors shown here come from a male donor in good health and CMV-seropositive. Each CDR3 is given with its conserved first and last residue. D genes are given only for firm matches. Clone size appears in some rows only: once, few, many, or a class for an expanded clone.

CDR3nt: TGCGCCAGCAGCTTAGGCACCCGAGGCACTGAAGCTTTCTTT
CDR3aa: CASSLGTRGTEAFF
j_gene: TRBJ1-1
abundance: -
v_gene: TRBV5-1
d_gene: -

CDR3nt: TGCAGCTCGGAGGAGGGAGGCACAGATACGCAGTATTTT
CDR3aa: CSSEEGGTDTQYF
j_gene: TRBJ2-3
abundance: -
v_gene: TRBV29-1
d_gene: -

CDR3nt: TGTGCCAGTAGTATCTGGACTAGCGGGAGGGCCGATGAGCAGTACTTC
CDR3aa: CASSIWTSGRADEQYF
j_gene: TRBJ2-7
abundance: -
v_gene: TRBV19
d_gene: TRBD2

CDR3nt: TGCGCCAGCAGCCAAGAAGGGGCGGCTGGGGCCAACGTCCTGACTTTC
CDR3aa: CASSQEGAAGANVLTF
j_gene: TRBJ2-6
abundance: -
v_gene: TRBV4-1
d_gene: -

CDR3nt: TGTGCCTGGAGGGACAGGGGAAGGTCACCCCTCCACTTT
CDR3aa: CAWRDRGRSPLHF
j_gene: TRBJ1-6
abundance: once
v_gene: TRBV30
d_gene: TRBD1

CDR3nt: TGTGCCAGCAGCTATGACTCCTCTGGGACCCAGTACTTC
CDR3aa: CASSYDSSGTQYF
j_gene: TRBJ2-5
abundance: -
v_gene: TRBV4-2
d_gene: -

CDR3nt: TGTGCCAGCAGCGCTACTAGCGGTACGCAGTATTTT
CDR3aa: CASSATSGTQYF
j_gene: TRBJ2-3
abundance: -
v_gene: TRBV7-6
d_gene: TRBD2

CDR3nt: TGCAGCGTTGCCACTACCTTAATAGCCGCGAACACCGGGGAGCTGTTTTTT
CDR3aa: CSVATTLIAANTGELFF
j_gene: TRBJ2-2
abundance: -
v_gene: TRBV29-1
d_gene: -

CDR3nt: TGTGCCAGCAGCTTTCAGGGGGAGGCAGATACGCAGTATTTT
CDR3aa: CASSFQGEADTQYF
j_gene: TRBJ2-3
abundance: -
v_gene: TRBV5-5
d_gene: -

CDR3nt: TGTGCCAGCAGTCCCGGGGGGGGTGACTACGAGCAGTACTTC
CDR3aa: CASSPGGGDYEQYF
j_gene: TRBJ2-7
abundance: -
v_gene: TRBV6-5
d_gene: TRBD2

CDR3nt: TGTGCCAGCAGCTTAGCGGGCAAACTGAACACTGAAGCTTTCTTT
CDR3aa: CASSLAGKLNTEAFF
j_gene: TRBJ1-1
abundance: -
v_gene: TRBV7-8
d_gene: -

CDR3nt: TGTGCCAGCGAGGAACGAAAGAACACCGGGGAGCTGTTTTTT
CDR3aa: CASEERKNTGELFF
j_gene: TRBJ2-2
abundance: -
v_gene: TRBV25-1
d_gene: -

CDR3nt: TGTGCCAGCAATGTAATAGCGGGAGGCACAGATACGCAGTATTTT
CDR3aa: CASNVIAGGTDTQYF
j_gene: TRBJ2-3
abundance: -
v_gene: TRBV6-4
d_gene: TRBD2

CDR3nt: TGTGCCAGCACCTTCGGGGGGTTCGGATACAATGAGCAGTTCTTC
CDR3aa: CASTFGGFGYNEQFF
j_gene: TRBJ2-1
abundance: -
v_gene: TRBV6-5
d_gene: TRBD2